This entry describes one T cell receptor beta chain. This clone was recorded once. The target of this receptor is not known. Base qualities are missing; no much larger clone stands one base away. The library was built by means of the immunoSEQ multiplex PCR assay. TCRdb took this table from immuneACCESS and kept in-frame rearrangements with V and J called. Such tables lack part of the clones; where checked against another copy, unresolved V genes explain under half of the gap, and the rest is unexplained. Present in this sample are 75,000 to 100,000 clones, approximately 90% of which were seen just once. Roughly 2.3% of the sample rests with the top ten. This specimen comes from a study of T cell changes during pregnancy in multiple sclerosis (dated by TCRdb to between 2017 and 2020). Looking at the study overall: In women with multiple sclerosis, the researchers looked at how the T cell repertoire shifted as pregnancy progressed.

From the cysteine through the phenylalanine, the CDR3 covers 13 amino acids. Only the CDR3 DNA stays, 39 bases, in frame from base 1. At the junction V is shortened by 7 bases and J by 10 bases, with 17 bases in between. Via the germline V gene, CDR1 is ENHRY and CDR2 SYGVKD. In this chain, TRBV10-3 is recombined with TRBJ2-1, with a tentative D gene TRBD1 over 5 matching bases. The sequenced sample was peripheral blood, obtained after pregnancy. The receptor was derived from a female donor in good health, enrolled as a control in a pregnancy study. The DNA sequence is TGTGCCATCACTCGCGGACAAGAAATAGAGCAGTTCTTC. This is translated as CAITRGQEIEQFF.